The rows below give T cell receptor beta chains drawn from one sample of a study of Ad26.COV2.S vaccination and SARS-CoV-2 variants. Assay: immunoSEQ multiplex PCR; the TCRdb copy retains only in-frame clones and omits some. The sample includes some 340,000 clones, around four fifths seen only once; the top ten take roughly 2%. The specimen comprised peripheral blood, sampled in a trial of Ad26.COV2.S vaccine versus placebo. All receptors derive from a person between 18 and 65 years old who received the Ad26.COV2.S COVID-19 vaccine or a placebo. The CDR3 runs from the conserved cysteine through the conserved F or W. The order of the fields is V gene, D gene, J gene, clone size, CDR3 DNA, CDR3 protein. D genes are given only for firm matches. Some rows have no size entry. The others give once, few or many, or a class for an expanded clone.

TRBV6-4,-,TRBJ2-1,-,TGTGCCAGCAGTGACCGGCGTGGGGGGAGTCCCAATGAGCAGTTCTTC,CASSDRRGGSPNEQFF
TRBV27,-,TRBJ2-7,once,TGTGCCAGCAGCTCCGGGGCGGCGGGGAGGCGAGAGCAGTACTTC,CASSSGAAGRREQYF
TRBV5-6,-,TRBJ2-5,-,TGTGCCAGCAGTTTCCAAGAGACCCAGTACTTC,CASSFQETQYF
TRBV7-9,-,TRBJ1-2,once,TGTGCCAGCAGGGACAAGGGAGGGCAAGGGTATGGCTACACCTTC,CASRDKGGQGYGYTF
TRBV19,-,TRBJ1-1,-,TGTGCCAGTAGTCGGGGACTCGGCTTTGGAACTGAAGCTTTCTTT,CASSRGLGFGTEAFF
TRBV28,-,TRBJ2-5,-,TGTGCCAGCAGTTTTACGGGAAAGGACCAAGAGACCCAGTACTTC,CASSFTGKDQETQYF
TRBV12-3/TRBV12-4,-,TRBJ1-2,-,TGTGCCAGCAGCACCCTCCGGGATTATGGCTACACCTTC,CASSTLRDYGYTF
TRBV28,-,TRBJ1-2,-,TGTGCCAGCAGTCCTCGGGACATTTGGAGCTACACCTTC,CASSPRDIWSYTF
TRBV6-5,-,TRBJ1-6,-,TGTGCCAGCAGCCAGATCGGGGGGGCCGCCCTCCACTTT,CASSQIGGAALHF
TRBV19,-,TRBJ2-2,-,TGTGCCAGTAGTATAGAGGAGCGACTCACGAACACCGGGGAGCTGTTTTTT,CASSIEERLTNTGELFF
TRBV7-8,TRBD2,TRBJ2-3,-,TGTGCCAGCAGCTTAGCGGTTCTAGCGGTGGGAGATACGCAGTATTTT,CASSLAVLAVGDTQYF
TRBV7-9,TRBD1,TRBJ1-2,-,TGTGCCAGCAGCTTAGGACCGGGACAGCCAAACTATGGCTACACCTTC,CASSLGPGQPNYGYTF
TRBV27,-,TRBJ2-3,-,TGTGCCAGCAGTCACACAGATACGCAGTATTTT,CASSHTDTQYF
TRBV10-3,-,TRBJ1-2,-,TGTGCCATCAGTGATGCCCGGTATGGCTACACCTTC,CAISDARYGYTF
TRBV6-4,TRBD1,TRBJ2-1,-,TGTGCCAGCAGTGACCGGACAGGGCTTGAGCAGTTCTTC,CASSDRTGLEQFF
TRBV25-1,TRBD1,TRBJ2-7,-,TGTGCCAGCAGTGGATGGACAGGGTGGGACGAGCAGTACTTC,CASSGWTGWDEQYF
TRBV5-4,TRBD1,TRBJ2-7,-,TGTGCCAGCAGCCAAAGGACAGGGAACTACGAGCAGTACTTC,CASSQRTGNYEQYF
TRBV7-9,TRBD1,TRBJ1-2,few,TGTGCCAGCAGTTCTCACAGGGGTGGCTATGGCTACACCTTC,CASSSHRGGYGYTF
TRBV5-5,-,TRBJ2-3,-,TGTGCCAGCAGCCCGGGGGACTGGCGGGGAACCACAGATACGCAGTATTTT,CASSPGDWRGTTDTQYF
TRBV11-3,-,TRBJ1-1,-,TGTGCCAGCAGCTCTAGGACAGAGAACACTGAAGCTTTCTTT,CASSSRTENTEAFF
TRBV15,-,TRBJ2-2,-,TGTGCCACCAGCAGAGCCCCAACGGGGAGCACCGGGGAGCTGTTTTTT,CATSRAPTGSTGELFF
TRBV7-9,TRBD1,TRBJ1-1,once,TGTGCCAGCAGCCCTTTCTCCTTCCGGGACAGGGACAACACTGAAGCTTTCTTT,CASSPFSFRDRDNTEAFF
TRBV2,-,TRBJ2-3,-,TGTGCCAGCAGTGAAATTAGCTTATCTGCCACAGATACGCAGTATTTT,CASSEISLSATDTQYF
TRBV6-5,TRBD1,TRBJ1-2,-,TGTGCTAACGGTGGGGGACAGGGGAACTATGGCTACACCTTC,CANGGGQGNYGYTF
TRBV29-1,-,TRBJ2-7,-,TGCAGCGCCGTCCCGTCAAGCCACTACGAGCAGTACTTC,CSAVPSSHYEQYF
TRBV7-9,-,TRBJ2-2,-,TGTGCCAGCAGCCCGGCCGCCGACTTAACAGGGAACACCGGGGAGCTGTTTTTT,CASSPAADLTGNTGELFF
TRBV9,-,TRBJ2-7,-,TGTGCCAGCAGCGTGACAGAGGCCGGGACGGCCTACGAGCAGTACTTC,CASSVTEAGTAYEQYF
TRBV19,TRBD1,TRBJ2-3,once,TGTGCCAGTAGTAAACAGGGGTTCGCTAGCACAGATACGCAGTATTTT,CASSKQGFASTDTQYF
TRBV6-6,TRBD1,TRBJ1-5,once,TGTGCCAGCAGCTTGGAGGGGGCATATCAGCCCCAGCATTTT,CASSLEGAYQPQHF
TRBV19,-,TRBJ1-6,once,TGTGCCAGTAAGGAGGTCGGGATTAATTCACCCCTCCACTTT,CASKEVGINSPLHF
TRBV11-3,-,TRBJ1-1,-,TGTGCCAGCAGCCGGGACGGGATGAACACTGAAGCTTTCTTT,CASSRDGMNTEAFF
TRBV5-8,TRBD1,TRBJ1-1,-,TGTGCCAGCAGCTCCGGGACAGGGGGAACTGAAGCTTTCTTT,CASSSGTGGTEAFF
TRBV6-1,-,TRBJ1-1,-,TGTGCCAGCAGTGAAGCGCTTTCAAGAAGCGGGAACACTGAAGCTTTCTTT,CASSEALSRSGNTEAFF
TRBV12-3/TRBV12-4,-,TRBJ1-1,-,TGTGCCAGCAGCTTTACAGGGCTAGAAGCTTTCTTT,CASSFTGLEAFF
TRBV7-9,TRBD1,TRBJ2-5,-,TGTGCCAGCAGCTCCCGGGACAGGGTCCCGGGAGAGACCCAGTACTTC,CASSSRDRVPGETQYF
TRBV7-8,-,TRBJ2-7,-,TGTGCCAGCAGCGCGAGCACAGCCTACGAGCAGTACTTC,CASSASTAYEQYF
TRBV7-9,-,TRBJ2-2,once,TGTGCCAGCAGCTTAGGCTCGGGCGGCCATACCGGGGAGCTGTTTTTT,CASSLGSGGHTGELFF
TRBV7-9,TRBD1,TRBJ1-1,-,TGTGCCAGCAGCACTGGGACAGTCCCTCTAGCTTTCTTT,CASSTGTVPLAFF
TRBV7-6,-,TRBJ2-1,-,TGTGCCAGCAGCTTAATGAGGAGCTCCTACAATGAGCAGTTCTTC,CASSLMRSSYNEQFF
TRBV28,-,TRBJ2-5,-,TGTGCCAGCAGTTTCCGATCGACCCAAGAGACCCAGTACTTC,CASSFRSTQETQYF
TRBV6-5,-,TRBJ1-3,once,TGTGCCAGCAGTTACAAGCCTAACTCTGGAAACACCATATATTTT,CASSYKPNSGNTIYF
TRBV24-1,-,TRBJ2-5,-,TGTGCCACCAGTGATCCACAGGGACCCCAAGAGACCCAGTACTTC,CATSDPQGPQETQYF
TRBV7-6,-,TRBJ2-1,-,TGTGCCAGCAGCCACGTGAGCGGAAGCTCCTACAATGAGCAGTTCTTC,CASSHVSGSSYNEQFF
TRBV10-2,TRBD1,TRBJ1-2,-,TGCGCCAGCAGTGAGTCGGGACAGGGGGCCTCTCGCTATGGCTACACCTTC,CASSESGQGASRYGYTF
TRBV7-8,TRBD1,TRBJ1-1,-,TGTGCCAGCATTTCCCCGGACAGGACAAACACTGAAGCTTTCTTT,CASISPDRTNTEAFF
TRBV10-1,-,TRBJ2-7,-,TGCGCCAGCAGTGAAATACCCTTCTACGAGCAGTACTTC,CASSEIPFYEQYF
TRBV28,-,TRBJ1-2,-,TGTGCCAGCAGCCCGGGGTATCTCAACTATGGCTACACCTTC,CASSPGYLNYGYTF
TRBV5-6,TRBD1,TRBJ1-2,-,TGTGCCAGCGGGGACAGGGTGGCTCTCGGCTACACCTTC,CASGDRVALGYTF
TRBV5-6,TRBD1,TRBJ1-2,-,TGTGCCAGCAGCCTTGGGGACAGGCTCGACGTGGATGGCTACACCTTC,CASSLGDRLDVDGYTF
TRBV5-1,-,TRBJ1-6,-,TGCGCCAGCAGCTTGGAGTCCGCTAATTCACCCCTCCACTTT,CASSLESANSPLHF
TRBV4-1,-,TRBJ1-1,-,TGCGCCAGCAGCCAGGGACCCATACGGTGGGGTCTCGGTATGAACACTGAAGCTTTCTTT,CASSQGPIRWGLGMNTEAFF
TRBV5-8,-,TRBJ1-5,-,TGTGCCAGCAGCTTGGGTCAGCCCCAGCATTTT,CASSLGQPQHF
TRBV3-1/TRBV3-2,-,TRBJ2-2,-,TGTGCCAGCAGCCAGTTATCGGGGGGCGCGAACACCGGGGAGCTGTTTTTT,CASSQLSGGANTGELFF
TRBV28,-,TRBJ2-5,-,TGTGCCAGCAGTTTGGGCCTTCAGGGGGAGACCCAGTACTTC,CASSLGLQGETQYF